Each of the 23 T cell receptor beta chains below was sequenced from the same sample in a study of cytotoxic CD8 clonotypes in ibrutinib-treated CLL. Data came from immunoSEQ multiplex PCR; TCRdb stores just in-frame clones and leaves some out. The data contain roughly 200,000 clones, over 60% of them seen just once; the ten biggest clones take up over 10%. Sequences were derived from PBMCs, sampled after 24 months of ibrutinib treatment. The receptors come from a human donor with chronic lymphocytic leukemia.

The V and J genes are TRBV29-1 and TRBJ1-5; possible D gene TRBD1, 6 bases. This CDR3 is 14 amino acids long. V was pared by 7 bases and J by 5 bases, with 18 bases between. The V gene's germline CDR1 is SQVTM and CDR2 ANQGSEA. CDR3 protein: CSALGQGPDQPQHF. The CDR3 nucleotides are TGCAGCGCGTTGGGACAAGGTCCTGATCAGCCCCAGCATTTT. The entire variable domain, with the rest obtained from reference TRBV29-1 and TRBJ1-5, is as follows: SAVISQKPSRDICQRGTSLTIQCQVDSQVTMMFWYRQQPGQSLTLIATANQGSEATYESGFVIDKFPISRPNLTFSTLTVSNMSPEDSSIYLCSALGQGPDQPQHFGDGTRLSIL.

Worth noting for this clone: One end of the junction does not line up with germline, which may come from a read error. This sequence joins TRBV30 and TRBJ1-5; TRBD1 aligns across 7 bases. The CDR3 sequence is 14 residues long. Germline V gives CDR1 GTSNPN, CDR2 SVGIG (reference sequence). The CDR3 DNA reads as TGTGTCTGGAGTTTGACAGGGCTGATTTCGCCCCAGCATTTT. This encodes CVWSLTGLISPQHF. The variable domain in full, with the rest retrieved from reference TRBV30 and TRBJ1-5, is SQTIHQWPATLVQPVGSPLSLECTVEGTSNPNLYWYRQAAGRGLQLLFYSVGIGQISSEVPQNLSASRPQDRQFILSSKKLLLSDSGFYLCVWSLTGLISPQHFGDGTRLSIL.

V and J are TRBV7-9 and TRBJ2-7, with D tentatively TRBD1 (5 bases). Germline V CDR1 and CDR2: SEHNR, FQNEAQ (reference sequence). The length of the CDR3 is 16 residues. V lost 5 bases, J lost 0 bases, and 17 bases lay in between. CDR3 loop: CASSPNQGRSSYEQYF. The CDR3 DNA reads TGTGCCAGCAGCCCGAACCAGGGTCGGAGCTCCTACGAGCAGTACTTC.

The V gene is TRBV19, the J gene TRBJ1-2; D is uncertain. V lost 5 bases to trimming and J lost 4 bases, with 17 bases between them. The CDR3 loop spans 15 amino acids. From germline, CDR1 is LNHDA and CDR2 SQIVND (reference sequence). This CDR3 is CASSAHRSNIYGYTF. In DNA, the CDR3 is TGTGCCAGTAGTGCCCATCGTTCAAATATCTATGGCTACACCTTC.

The sample holds a few counts of this clone. The chain couples TRBV5-6 to TRBJ2-7; D is uncertain. This CDR3 has 16 residues. V lost 2 bases to trimming and J lost 2 bases, with 17 bases between them. Germline V gene sequence: CDR1 SGHDT, CDR2 YYEEEE. The CDR3 DNA sequence: TGTGCCAGCAGCTTTCATAGCAGTCTGCTTCCCTACGAGCAGTACTTC. It yields the protein CASSFHSSLLPYEQYF. Variable domain in full (rest from reference TRBV5-6 and TRBJ2-7): DAGVTQSPTHLIKTRGQQVTLRCSPKSGHDTVSWYQQALGQGPQFIFQYYEEEERQRGNFPDRFSGHQFPNYSSELNVNALLLGDSALYLCASSFHSSLLPYEQYFGPGTRLTVT.

This clone was seen a single time. V gene TRBV28 combines with J gene TRBJ1-5; the match to TRBD1 covers 7 bases. This CDR3 region has 14 residues. Germline lookup yields CDR1 MDHEN and CDR2 SYDVKM. V dropped 5 bases and J dropped 1; count of bases not matched to a gene: 2. The DNA of the CDR3 is TGTGCCAGCAGTCGACAGGGCAGCAATCAGCCCCAGCATTTT. Encoded protein: CASSRQGSNQPQHF.

This chain connects TRBV4-1 to TRBJ2-1; the match to TRBD2 covers 13 bases. The J segment lost 6 bases and the V segment lost 4 bases, leaving 6 bases of the junction unmatched. The CDR3 runs 16 residues. CDR1 and CDR2 (germline): MGHRA, YSYEKL. CDR3 in DNA: TGCGCCAGCAGCCCCCTTCGGACTAGCGGGAGCAATGAGCAGTTCTTC. Its translation is CASSPLRTSGSNEQFF.

V and J are TRBV6-6 and TRBJ2-5, with 7 nucleotides matching TRBD1. This CDR3 region has 13 residues. Germline loops: CDR1 MNHNY, CDR2 SVGAGI (reference sequence). Trimming removed 8 bases from V and 1 base from J; junction bases left unmatched: 4. CDR3 sequence: CASGQAAQETQYF. In DNA form, the CDR3 reads TGTGCCAGCGGACAGGCTGCCCAAGAGACCCAGTACTTC.

This clone turned up a few times. The chain carries TRBV7-8 and TRBJ1-2; a possible D gene is TRBD1 (6 bases). The CDR3 spans 13 residues. CDR1 SGHVS and CDR2 FQNEAQ come from the germline V gene. V dropped 1 base and J dropped 6 bases, with 9 bases sitting between them. The CDR3 loop reads CASSLVGANGYTF. The CDR3 DNA reads TGTGCCAGCAGCTTAGTGGGGGCGAATGGCTACACCTTC.

The chain has TRBV5-6 and TRBJ1-1; no reliable D call. This CDR3 spans 16 amino acids. V was clipped by 0 bases and J by 1 base, with 13 bases between them. Germline V gene sequence: CDR1 SGHDT, CDR2 YYEEEE. CDR3 region: CASSLEGRGENTEAFF. The DNA for the CDR3 is TGTGCCAGCAGCTTGGAGGGTCGGGGAGAGAACACTGAAGCTTTCTTT.

This chain links TRBV5-1 with TRBJ2-1; 7 nucleotides match TRBD2. Looked up from germline, CDR1 is SGHRS and CDR2 is YFSETQ. V trimming: 2 bases; J trimming: 5 bases; junction bases outside the gene matches: 7. The CDR3 is made up of 15 amino acids. CDR3 DNA: TGCGCCAGCAGCTTAGCGGGGAGGGATGACAATGAGCAGTTCTTC. This gives the protein CASSLAGRDDNEQFF.

The chain combines TRBV6-5 with TRBJ2-5; 10 positions agree with TRBD2. Germline trimming cut 1 base from V and 4 bases from J; bases unmatched to any gene: 6. The V gene's germline CDR1 is MNHEY and CDR2 SVGAGI. The CDR3 consists of 16 residues. CDR3 sequence (DNA): TGTGCCAGCAGTTACTTGCCTAGCGGGAGAACAGAGACCCAGTACTTC. Translation: CASSYLPSGRTETQYF.

This clone came up once. This chain links TRBV7-3 with TRBJ2-7, with TRBD1 identical over 8 bases. The germline gives CDR1 SGHTA, CDR2 FQGTGA. J was trimmed by 2 bases and V by 0 bases; bases with no gene match: 6. The CDR3 has 16 residues. The CDR3 loop reads CASSLTRTGSPYEQYF. The CDR3 DNA reads as TGTGCCAGCAGCTTAACCAGGACAGGGTCGCCCTACGAGCAGTACTTC. Drawing the rest from reference TRBV7-3 and TRBJ2-7, the complete variable domain is GAGVSQTPSNKVTEKGKYVELRCDPISGHTALYWYRQSLGQGPEFLIYFQGTGAADDSGLPNDRFFAVRPEGSVSTLKIQRTERGDSAVYLCASSLTRTGSPYEQYFGPGTRLTVT.

The count of this clone is one. The rearrangement uses TRBV11-2 and TRBJ2-5; possibly TRBD2 for D (5 bases). CDR3 length: 14 amino acids. Germline lookup yields CDR1 SGHAT and CDR2 FQNNGV. V lost 5 bases and J lost 7, with 17 bases in between. CDR3 DNA sequence: TGTGCCAGCAGCCGGACTCCCGAATGGGGGACCCAGTACTTC. This translates into CASSRTPEWGTQYF.

This chain links TRBV7-9 with TRBJ1-2, with a weak D call TRBD1 (5 bases). Germline V gene data show CDR1 as SEHNR and CDR2 as FQNEAQ (reference sequence). The CDR3 has 14 amino acids. V dropped 6 bases and J dropped 2 bases, with 13 bases sitting between them. DNA of the CDR3: TGTGCCAGCAGATCGACAGCACTCAACTATGGCTACACCTTC. This translates into CASRSTALNYGYTF.

The chain has TRBV29-1 and TRBJ2-7; the match to TRBD2 covers 9 bases. Trimming at V came to 8 bases and at J to 5 bases, leaving 13 bases not matched to a gene. Germline V lookup: CDR1 SQVTM, CDR2 ANQGSEA. CDR3 length: 14 residues. The DNA for the CDR3 is TGCAGCCACCTCCGCGGGAGGGCCGTTGACGAGCAGTACTTC. This translates into CSHLRGRAVDEQYF.

The chain carries TRBV30 and TRBJ2-3; TRBD2 matches 9 bases. CDR1 and CDR2 from the germline V gene are GTSNPN and SVGIG (reference sequence). Trimming cost V 0 bases and J 5 bases; bases outside gene matches: 6. The CDR3 is 15 amino acids. CDR3 DNA sequence: TGTGCCTGGAGTGTAATAGCGGGAGAGATAGATACGCAGTATTTT. Translating gives CAWSVIAGEIDTQYF.

V usage is TRBV27 and J usage is TRBJ1-1, with 9 positions matching TRBD1. Germline trimming cut 6 bases from V and 3 bases from J; bases unmatched to any gene: 8. The CDR3 extends over 15 amino acids. Germline lookup yields CDR1 MNHEY and CDR2 SMNVEV (reference sequence). CDR3 coding DNA: TGTGCCAGCAGGATCCTACAGGGGGCCTACACTGAAGCTTTCTTT. Protein product: CASRILQGAYTEAFF.

A few counts support this clone. The chain recombines TRBV15 with TRBJ1-2, with D unresolved. The germline gives CDR1 LNHNV, CDR2 YYDKDF (reference sequence). Trimming stripped 0 bases from V and 4 bases from J, with 9 bases between. The CDR3 spans 14 residues. CDR3 coding DNA: TGTGCCACCAGCAGAGAATTAGATTCCTATGGCTACACCTTC. Protein sequence: CATSRELDSYGYTF.

The chain joins TRBV7-7 to TRBJ2-1, with D tentatively TRBD2 (5 bases). Trimming took 5 bases from V and 9 from J, leaving 14 bases between them. In germline, CDR1 is SSHAT, CDR2 FNYEAQ (reference sequence). The CDR3 spans 13 residues. The CDR3 DNA is TGTGCCAGCAGCCCCGGGAAAGGTGTTGAGCAGTTCTTC. The encoded protein is CASSPGKGVEQFF.

This chain uses TRBV19 with TRBJ2-7; D possibly corresponds to TRBD1 (5 bases). This CDR3 has 16 amino acids. Looked up from germline, CDR1 is LNHDA and CDR2 is SQIVND (reference sequence). V shed 3 bases and J shed 0 bases, with 15 bases lying between them. CDR3 nucleotides: TGTGCCAGTAGTATCGGACCGAGACAGAGCTCCTACGAGCAGTACTTC. It yields the protein CASSIGPRQSSYEQYF. Full variable domain (outside the CDR3, taken from reference TRBV19 and TRBJ2-7): DGGITQSPKYLFRKEGQNVTLSCEQNLNHDAMYWYRQDPGQGLRLIYYSQIVNDFQKGDIAEGYSVSREKKESFPLTVTSAQKNPTAFYLCASSIGPRQSSYEQYFGPGTRLTVT.

The gene calls are TRBV18 and TRBJ1-3; D remains ambiguous. The CDR3 extends over 15 amino acids. Germline V gives CDR1 KGHSH, CDR2 LQKENI. V lost 3 bases, J lost 2 bases, and 11 bases lay in between. For the CDR3, the DNA is TGTGCCAGCTCACCCTCAGGCGATGCTGGAAACACCATATATTTT. Amino acids: CASSPSGDAGNTIYF.

The chain carries TRBV19 and TRBJ2-7; no definite D call. Trimming cost V 2 bases and J 1 base, with 12 bases left between them. Germline CDR1 is LNHDA and CDR2 is SQIVND (reference sequence). The CDR3 covers 15 residues. In DNA, the CDR3 is TGTGCCAGTAGTATAAGGCCGGGTCTATCCTACGAGCAGTACTTC. Its protein is CASSIRPGLSYEQYF.